This is a list of T cell receptor beta chains from one sample in a study of shared T cell receptors in the human thymus. Assay: immunoSEQ multiplex PCR; the TCRdb copy retains only in-frame clones and omits some. Counted here are some 640,000 clones, 70% to 90% occurring once; the ten biggest clones make up roughly 0.0087%. A further study also used this sample, focusing on human thymus T cells.

The sequenced sample was thymocytes. These receptor sequences come from a boy in the first two years of life with a congenital heart defect. Each CDR3 is given with its conserved first and last residue. The D gene is left open where the match is weak. Size values are once, few and many counts, or a class for expanded clones, and some rows have none.

V gene: TRBV5-6; CDR3 length: 18; D gene: TRBD1; J gene: TRBJ1-3; clone size: .; CDR3 DNA: TGTGCCAGCAGTCCTTGGGAGACAGGGGGACACTCTGGAAACACCATATATTTT; CDR3 protein: CASSPWETGGHSGNTIYF
V gene: TRBV27; CDR3 length: 16; D gene: TRBD1; J gene: TRBJ1-2; clone size: .; CDR3 DNA: TGTGCCAGCAGGCACCTAACAGGGGGCGGGGACTATGGCTACACCTTC; CDR3 protein: CASRHLTGGGDYGYTF
V gene: TRBV2; CDR3 length: 14; D gene: .; J gene: TRBJ2-5; clone size: .; CDR3 DNA: TGTGCCAGCAGCGAGAAGACAGGACAAGAGACCCAGTACTTC; CDR3 protein: CASSEKTGQETQYF
V gene: TRBV29-1; CDR3 length: 13; D gene: TRBD2; J gene: TRBJ2-1; clone size: .; CDR3 DNA: TGCAGCGTTGGTGGACTAGCGGGAGTCGAGCAGTTCTTC; CDR3 protein: CSVGGLAGVEQFF
V gene: TRBV29-1; CDR3 length: 11; D gene: .; J gene: TRBJ2-7; clone size: .; CDR3 DNA: TGCAGCGTTAGAGTATCCTACGAGCAGTACTTC; CDR3 protein: CSVRVSYEQYF
V gene: TRBV18; CDR3 length: 15; D gene: TRBD1; J gene: TRBJ1-1; clone size: .; CDR3 DNA: TGTGCCAGCTCACTTACGGGACAGAGGAACACTGAAGCTTTCTTT; CDR3 protein: CASSLTGQRNTEAFF
V gene: TRBV5-1; CDR3 length: 15; D gene: .; J gene: TRBJ2-1; clone size: .; CDR3 DNA: TGCGCCAGCAGCTTCATAGCGGAATCCTACAATGAGCAGTTCTTC; CDR3 protein: CASSFIAESYNEQFF
V gene: TRBV7-8; CDR3 length: 17; D gene: TRBD2; J gene: TRBJ2-5; clone size: .; CDR3 DNA: TGTGCCAGCTCCCTAGAGGAGAAGCGGGGGGGCCGGGAGACCCAGTACTTC; CDR3 protein: CASSLEEKRGGRETQYF
V gene: TRBV29-1; CDR3 length: 14; D gene: .; J gene: TRBJ2-5; clone size: .; CDR3 DNA: TGCAGCGCCCCTGGGGGCAGGCACCAAGAGACCCAGTACTTC; CDR3 protein: CSAPGGRHQETQYF
V gene: TRBV27; CDR3 length: 15; D gene: TRBD2; J gene: TRBJ2-5; clone size: .; CDR3 DNA: TGTGCCAGCAGATCCGGGACTAGCGTTGAGGAGACCCAGTACTTC; CDR3 protein: CASRSGTSVEETQYF
V gene: TRBV19; CDR3 length: 14; D gene: .; J gene: TRBJ2-5; clone size: .; CDR3 DNA: TGTGCCAGTAGTATGTTAGGGGGCCAAGAGACCCAGTACTTC; CDR3 protein: CASSMLGGQETQYF
V gene: TRBV15; CDR3 length: 17; D gene: TRBD1; J gene: TRBJ1-3; clone size: .; CDR3 DNA: TGTGCCACCAGCGGGGACAGGGGGCTAATCTCTGGAAACACCATATATTTT; CDR3 protein: CATSGDRGLISGNTIYF
V gene: TRBV7-3; CDR3 length: 18; D gene: .; J gene: TRBJ2-5; clone size: .; CDR3 DNA: TGTGCCAGCAGCTGGACCGGACAGGACGTTGGAGGGGAGGAGACCCAGTACTTC; CDR3 protein: CASSWTGQDVGGEETQYF
V gene: TRBV7-2; CDR3 length: 15; D gene: TRBD2; J gene: TRBJ2-7; clone size: .; CDR3 DNA: TGTGCCAGCAGCCGCCAGCGGGGCCCCTCCTACGAGCAGTACTTC; CDR3 protein: CASSRQRGPSYEQYF
V gene: TRBV7-2; CDR3 length: 18; D gene: .; J gene: TRBJ1-6; clone size: .; CDR3 DNA: TGTGCCAGCAGCCCGACAGAACTTCCACGCTCCTATAATTCACCCCTCCACTTT; CDR3 protein: CASSPTELPRSYNSPLHF
V gene: TRBV18; CDR3 length: 18; D gene: .; J gene: TRBJ1-3; clone size: once; CDR3 DNA: TGTGCCAGCTCACCCCCCCGACAGGACGCCTCCACTGGAAACACCATATATTTT; CDR3 protein: CASSPPRQDASTGNTIYF
V gene: TRBV5-1; CDR3 length: 15; D gene: TRBD2; J gene: TRBJ2-7; clone size: .; CDR3 DNA: TGCGCCAGCAGCTTGATTCCTACGACTAGCGACGAGCAGTACTTC; CDR3 protein: CASSLIPTTSDEQYF
V gene: TRBV4-1; CDR3 length: 16; D gene: .; J gene: TRBJ1-2; clone size: .; CDR3 DNA: TGCGCCAGCAGCCCGATCCCAGGGGCCTCTATTTTTGGCTACACCTTC; CDR3 protein: CASSPIPGASIFGYTF
V gene: TRBV28; CDR3 length: 16; D gene: .; J gene: TRBJ1-2; clone size: .; CDR3 DNA: TGTGCCAGCAGATCCATAGGGGGGGCAGGTAACTATGGCTACACCTTC; CDR3 protein: CASRSIGGAGNYGYTF
V gene: TRBV7-8; CDR3 length: 16; D gene: TRBD1; J gene: TRBJ1-2; clone size: .; CDR3 DNA: TGTGCCAGCAGCTTAGCCACCAGACAGGGGATCTATGGCTACACCTTC; CDR3 protein: CASSLATRQGIYGYTF
V gene: TRBV2; CDR3 length: 15; D gene: TRBD2; J gene: TRBJ2-3; clone size: .; CDR3 DNA: TGTGCCAGCAGTGGAAGACTAGCGGGGGAAGATACGCAGTATTTT; CDR3 protein: CASSGRLAGEDTQYF
V gene: TRBV18; CDR3 length: 14; D gene: TRBD1; J gene: TRBJ1-4; clone size: .; CDR3 DNA: TGTGCCAGCTCACCGGGACAGGGAGGTGAAAAACTGTTTTTT; CDR3 protein: CASSPGQGGEKLFF
V gene: TRBV6-1; CDR3 length: 14; D gene: .; J gene: TRBJ1-6; clone size: .; CDR3 DNA: TGTGCCACCTACCCCCGGGGGACGGATTCACCCCTCCACTTT; CDR3 protein: CATYPRGTDSPLHF
V gene: TRBV2; CDR3 length: 19; D gene: TRBD2; J gene: TRBJ2-2; clone size: .; CDR3 DNA: TGTGCCAGCAGTCGGACTAGCGGGACTTCAACTAAGGGAACCGGGGAGCTGTTTTTT; CDR3 protein: CASSRTSGTSTKGTGELFF
V gene: TRBV5-1; CDR3 length: 13; D gene: .; J gene: TRBJ2-3; clone size: .; CDR3 DNA: TGCGCCAGCAGCTTGGGCCGGGGGGATACGCAGTATTTT; CDR3 protein: CASSLGRGDTQYF
V gene: TRBV27; CDR3 length: 17; D gene: .; J gene: TRBJ2-3; clone size: .; CDR3 DNA: TGTGCCAGCAGTTCATCCCCCGGACTACCCCCCACAGATACGCAGTATTTT; CDR3 protein: CASSSSPGLPPTDTQYF
V gene: TRBV12-5; CDR3 length: 18; D gene: .; J gene: TRBJ1-4; clone size: .; CDR3 DNA: TGTGCTAGTGGTTTGGTACTGGGCAGGGAAGCCACTAATGAAAAACTGTTTTTT; CDR3 protein: CASGLVLGREATNEKLFF
V gene: TRBV7-6; CDR3 length: 13; D gene: .; J gene: TRBJ1-1; clone size: .; CDR3 DNA: TGTGCCAGCAGCCTACAGGAGAACACTGAAGCTTTCTTT; CDR3 protein: CASSLQENTEAFF
V gene: TRBV6-1; CDR3 length: 15; D gene: TRBD2; J gene: TRBJ2-2; clone size: .; CDR3 DNA: TGTGCCAGCAGTGACCTAGCGGGATACACCGGGGAGCTGTTTTTT; CDR3 protein: CASSDLAGYTGELFF
V gene: TRBV7-9; CDR3 length: 13; D gene: TRBD2; J gene: TRBJ2-1; clone size: .; CDR3 DNA: TGTGCCAGCAGCCCCGGGACTAGTGTTGAGCAGTTCTTC; CDR3 protein: CASSPGTSVEQFF
V gene: TRBV19; CDR3 length: 18; D gene: TRBD1; J gene: TRBJ2-1; clone size: .; CDR3 DNA: TGTGCCAGTAGTGGAAGTCTCCGGGACAGGGGGAGCGTTGGTGAGCAGTTCTTC; CDR3 protein: CASSGSLRDRGSVGEQFF
V gene: TRBV7-8; CDR3 length: 15; D gene: TRBD1; J gene: TRBJ1-5; clone size: .; CDR3 DNA: TGTGCCAGCAGCTTACTACAGGGGGCAAATCAGCCCCAGCATTTT; CDR3 protein: CASSLLQGANQPQHF
V gene: TRBV28; CDR3 length: 15; D gene: TRBD2; J gene: TRBJ2-7; clone size: .; CDR3 DNA: TGTGCCAGCAGCCTCCCGGGACTAGCGGGGGGGGAGCAGTACTTC; CDR3 protein: CASSLPGLAGGEQYF
V gene: TRBV15; CDR3 length: 15; D gene: .; J gene: TRBJ2-3; clone size: .; CDR3 DNA: TGTGCCACCAGCAGAGTGAAGCGGGGCACAGATACGCAGTATTTT; CDR3 protein: CATSRVKRGTDTQYF
V gene: TRBV19; CDR3 length: 13; D gene: .; J gene: TRBJ2-7; clone size: .; CDR3 DNA: TGTGCCAGTAGACGGGGAGGCTCCTACGAGCAGTACTTC; CDR3 protein: CASRRGGSYEQYF
V gene: TRBV27; CDR3 length: 12; D gene: TRBD1; J gene: TRBJ1-1; clone size: .; CDR3 DNA: TGTGCCAGCAGTGATGACAGGGGTGAAGCTTTCTTT; CDR3 protein: CASSDDRGEAFF
V gene: TRBV4-1; CDR3 length: 16; D gene: .; J gene: TRBJ2-3; clone size: .; CDR3 DNA: TGCGCCAGCAGCCTCGCACAGCTATCTAGCACAGATACGCAGTATTTT; CDR3 protein: CASSLAQLSSTDTQYF
V gene: TRBV12-5; CDR3 length: 16; D gene: .; J gene: TRBJ2-3; clone size: .; CDR3 DNA: TGTGCTAGTGGTTCCGGGACTTCGGTTAGCACAGATACGCAGTATTTT; CDR3 protein: CASGSGTSVSTDTQYF
V gene: TRBV10-3; CDR3 length: 13; D gene: .; J gene: TRBJ2-7; clone size: .; CDR3 DNA: TGTGCCACGCATCGCGGGGAGGCCTACGAGCAGTACTTC; CDR3 protein: CATHRGEAYEQYF
V gene: TRBV4-3; CDR3 length: 15; D gene: TRBD1; J gene: TRBJ2-3; clone size: .; CDR3 DNA: TGCGCCAGCAGCCAGTACAGGGGATGGGCAGATACGCAGTATTTT; CDR3 protein: CASSQYRGWADTQYF
V gene: TRBV28; CDR3 length: 18; D gene: TRBD2; J gene: TRBJ2-3; clone size: .; CDR3 DNA: TGTGCCAGCAGTTTGGAACTAGCGGGAGAGATTAGCACAGATACGCAGTATTTT; CDR3 protein: CASSLELAGEISTDTQYF
V gene: TRBV5-4; CDR3 length: 14; D gene: .; J gene: TRBJ2-5; clone size: .; CDR3 DNA: TGTGCCAGCAGCTTGAAGTTAGTCTGTGAGACCCAGTACTTC; CDR3 protein: CASSLKLVCETQYF
V gene: TRBV27; CDR3 length: 15; D gene: .; J gene: TRBJ2-2; clone size: few; CDR3 DNA: TGTGCCAGCACTAACAACAGGGAACGGACCGGGGAGCTGTTTTTT; CDR3 protein: CASTNNRERTGELFF
V gene: TRBV6-7; CDR3 length: 17; D gene: .; J gene: TRBJ2-7; clone size: .; CDR3 DNA: TGTGCCAGCAGACCCTATAAGGTCCGGGACTTCCCCTACGAGCAGTACTTC; CDR3 protein: CASRPYKVRDFPYEQYF
V gene: TRBV14; CDR3 length: 12; D gene: .; J gene: TRBJ2-7; clone size: once; CDR3 DNA: TGTGCCAGCAGCCAAGGTTTCAACGAGCAGTACTTC; CDR3 protein: CASSQGFNEQYF
V gene: TRBV4-1; CDR3 length: 16; D gene: TRBD2; J gene: TRBJ2-2; clone size: .; CDR3 DNA: TGCGCCAGCAGCCAAGTGGTTCTAGCGGGCACCGGGGAGCTGTTTTTT; CDR3 protein: CASSQVVLAGTGELFF
V gene: TRBV27; CDR3 length: 16; D gene: TRBD1; J gene: TRBJ1-3; clone size: .; CDR3 DNA: TGTGCCAGCAAAGTCCATTCAGGGGGATTTGGAAACACCATATATTTT; CDR3 protein: CASKVHSGGFGNTIYF
V gene: TRBV5-1; CDR3 length: 14; D gene: .; J gene: TRBJ1-4; clone size: .; CDR3 DNA: TGCGCCAGCAGCCCAGAGGGTTTAGGTGAAAAACTGTTTTTT; CDR3 protein: CASSPEGLGEKLFF
V gene: TRBV28; CDR3 length: 14; D gene: TRBD2; J gene: TRBJ2-1; clone size: once; CDR3 DNA: TGTGCCAGCACAGTAACGGGGGGGGACAATGAGCAGTTCTTC; CDR3 protein: CASTVTGGDNEQFF
V gene: TRBV9; CDR3 length: 15; D gene: .; J gene: TRBJ1-4; clone size: .; CDR3 DNA: TGTGCCAGCAGCGTAGGGCGTAGCTCTCATGAAAAACTGTTTTTT; CDR3 protein: CASSVGRSSHEKLFF
V gene: TRBV11-2; CDR3 length: 17; D gene: TRBD1; J gene: TRBJ2-3; clone size: .; CDR3 DNA: TGTGCCAGCAGCCGGCGATTAGGGGACAGGAACACAGATACGCAGTATTTT; CDR3 protein: CASSRRLGDRNTDTQYF